Shown below are 24 T cell receptor beta chains from a single sample sequenced in a study of T cell clonotyping in hematopoietic cell transplantation. Measured with immunoSEQ multiplex PCR; TCRdb has only the in-frame clones, and not every one. The sample holds around 27,000 clones, approximately 77% seen once. As to time point: recipient sample about 28 days before transplant, after cytoreduction. The specimen comprised peripheral blood mononuclear cells, sampled before stem cell transplant. Receptors were obtained from a man aged 45-65 years with myelodysplastic syndrome. Some clones in this sample may be carry-over from other donors' samples.

V and J are TRBV5-1 and TRBJ2-5; 11 bases are a match to TRBD1. The trim removed 4 bases at V and 11 bases at J, leaving 16 bases unmatched. The CDR3 has 16 residues. Germline V gene sequence: CDR1 SGHRS, CDR2 YFSETQ. The CDR3 DNA sequence: TGCGCCAGCAGCCCGTGGCCGGGACAGGGGGAAGGTGAGCAGTACTTC. It is translated as CASSPWPGQGEGEQYF.

This chain uses TRBV5-4 with TRBJ1-1; D call uncertain. The CDR3 covers 14 residues. The V and J ends lost 1 base and 4 bases respectively, with 11 bases between them. Germline values: CDR1 SGHNT, CDR2 YYREEE (reference sequence). CDR3 bases: TGTGCCAGCAGCTTGAGCCACCCGTCCACTGAAGCTTTCTTT. This gives the protein CASSLSHPSTEAFF.

In this sample, this clone turned up once. The CDR3 DNA follows: TGTGCCTGGAAGACTAGCGGGACCTACGAGCAGTACTTC. Amino acid sequence: CAWKTSGTYEQYF. The chain joins TRBV30 to TRBJ2-7, with TRBD2 matching 11 bases. Trimming at V came to 4 bases and at J to 2 bases, leaving 1 base not matched to a gene. Germline V lookup: CDR1 GTSNPN, CDR2 SVGIG (reference sequence). The CDR3 is made up of 13 amino acids.

The rearrangement uses TRBV5-1 and TRBJ1-3; D gene ambiguous. This CDR3 has 17 amino acids. Germline V gives CDR1 SGHRS, CDR2 YFSETQ. Trimming took off 0 bases at V and 4 bases at J, with 17 bases between the two ends. The CDR3 loop reads CASSLGVAGRRGNTIYF. CDR3 DNA sequence: TGCGCCAGCAGCTTGGGGGTCGCAGGCCGAAGGGGAAACACCATATATTTT. The full variable domain, with the rest looked up from reference TRBV5-1 and TRBJ1-3, is KAGVTQTPRYLIKTRGQQVTLSCSPISGHRSVSWYQQTPGQGLQFLFEYFSETQRNKGNFPGRFSGRQFSNSRSEMNVSTLELGDSALYLCASSLGVAGRRGNTIYFGEGSWLTVV.

The chain uses TRBV6-1 and TRBJ2-7, with a possible D match to TRBD2 (6 bases). Germline V lookup: CDR1 MNHNS, CDR2 SASEGT. This CDR3 spans 12 amino acids. Trimming stripped 10 bases from V and 2 bases from J, with 12 bases between. CDR3 sequence: CAILREAYEQYF. As DNA, the CDR3 is TGTGCCATCCTCAGGGAGGCCTACGAGCAGTACTTC.

This chain connects TRBV11-2 to TRBJ2-7, with unresolved D. The CDR3 runs 12 residues. Germline CDR1 reads SGHAT; CDR2 reads FQNNGV. V lost 7 bases and J lost 2, with 9 bases in between. The CDR3 DNA reads TGTGCCAGCATGGGATTTACCTACGAGCAGTACTTC. This codes for CASMGFTYEQYF.

This clone was seen just once. V and J are TRBV25-1 and TRBJ2-7, with 9 bases matching TRBD2. The ends lost 3 bases at V and 3 bases at J; junction bases unmatched: 12. Germline lookup yields CDR1 MGHDK and CDR2 SYGVNS. This CDR3 has 17 amino acids. The CDR3 loop reads CASSEGGGGREHYEQYF. The CDR3 nucleotides are TGTGCCAGCAGTGAGGGTGGTGGCGGGAGGGAACACTACGAGCAGTACTTC.

The rearrangement links TRBV19 to TRBJ2-7; D unresolved. The CDR3 runs 13 residues. Germline V gene sequence: CDR1 LNHDA, CDR2 SQIVND (reference sequence). Between the trimmed V and J ends, which lost 5 bases and 2 bases, there was a span of 10 bases. CDR3 nucleotide sequence: TGTGCCAGTAGTGGTCCACCCACCTACGAGCAGTACTTC. As protein: CASSGPPTYEQYF.

This clone was seen a few times. For the CDR3, the DNA is TGTGCCATCCAAATTCTACACGAGCAGTACTTC. Translation: CAIQILHEQYF. The chain joins TRBV2 to TRBJ2-7; no clear D. The CDR3 length is 11 residues. Germline assignment: CDR1 SNHLY and CDR2 FYNNEI. Trimming stripped 10 bases from V and 5 bases from J, with 12 bases between.

The V gene is TRBV27, the J gene TRBJ1-1; no definite D call. The CDR3 length is 14 residues. V was trimmed by 4 bases and J by 0 bases, leaving 9 bases between them. CDR1 is MNHEY and CDR2 is SMNVEV in the germline V gene (reference sequence). CDR3 amino acids: CASSYQALNTEAFF. The CDR3 coding sequence is TGTGCCAGCAGTTACCAGGCCTTGAACACTGAAGCTTTCTTT.

This chain joins TRBV7-2 and TRBJ2-2, with D tentatively TRBD2 (6 bases). The germline gives CDR1 SGHTA, CDR2 FQGNSA. The CDR3 extends over 14 amino acids. Trimming took 4 bases from V and 8 from J, leaving 14 bases between them. DNA for the CDR3: TGTGCCAGCAGCTATAACTCGGGGGATGGGGAGCTGTTTTTT. Encoded protein: CASSYNSGDGELFF.

The chain joins TRBV4-1 to TRBJ2-7; maybe TRBD2 (5 bases). V was cut by 3 bases and J by 1 base, with 10 bases left in between. This CDR3 spans 14 amino acids. The germline V gene encodes CDR1 MGHRA and CDR2 YSYEKL. The CDR3 DNA sequence: TGCGCCAGCAGCCACGCAGGAGGATCCTACGAGCAGTACTTC. Translation gives CASSHAGGSYEQYF.

The table lists this clone with a few counts. This chain links TRBV19 with TRBJ2-5; 9 bases line up with TRBD1. J lost 4 bases, V lost 4 bases, and 7 bases had no gene match. This CDR3 has 15 amino acids. Germline V gene sequence: CDR1 LNHDA, CDR2 SQIVND (reference sequence). DNA of the CDR3: TGTGCCAGTAGTACCCGGGACAGGGTCCGAGAGACCCAGTACTTC. Translating it yields CASSTRDRVRETQYF.

The chain recombines TRBV25-1 with TRBJ2-4, with no clear D. Trimming left V 5 bases short and J 0 bases short, with 8 bases between. The CDR3 sequence is 14 residues long. Germline-derived CDR1 and CDR2 are MGHDK and SYGVNS. CDR3 region: CASSRSSAKNIQYF. In DNA, the CDR3 is TGTGCCAGCAGTCGGTCATCAGCCAAAAACATTCAGTACTTC.

This chain joins TRBV5-6 and TRBJ2-3; the D is unclear. The CDR3 totals 15 residues. Deletions cut 3 bases from V and 2 bases from J, with 13 bases between. In germline, CDR1 is SGHDT, CDR2 YYEEEE. The CDR3 nucleotides are TGTGCCAGCAGCTCTACTACAGCAACCACAGATACGCAGTATTTT. This codes for CASSSTTATTDTQYF.

The chain combines TRBV5-1 with TRBJ2-3; TRBD1 might be the D (6 bases). The V end was cut by 0 bases, the J end by 4 bases, with 9 bases between. Germline V gene lookup returns CDR1 SGHRS and CDR2 YFSETQ. CDR3 length equals 14 residues. The chain's CDR3 is CASSLGKGADTQYF. The CDR3 DNA reads TGCGCCAGCAGCTTGGGAAAGGGGGCAGATACGCAGTATTTT.

The chain recombines TRBV4-1 with TRBJ2-7; 9 bases map to TRBD2. Germline lookup yields CDR1 MGHRA and CDR2 YSYEKL. Losses at the gene ends were 2 bases for V and 5 bases for J; bases not matched to a gene: 16. This CDR3 comprises 18 residues. Here the CDR3 reads CASSQKRSFAGGLDEQYF. CDR3 bases: TGCGCCAGCAGCCAAAAAAGGTCCTTCGCGGGAGGGCTGGACGAGCAGTACTTC.

There are a few counts of this clone. The chain carries TRBV7-2 and TRBJ2-1, with 8 nucleotides matching TRBD2. The V segment lost 5 bases and the J segment 4 bases; nucleotides outside the gene matches: 4. CDR1 SGHTA and CDR2 FQGNSA come from the germline V gene. This CDR3 comprises 14 residues. In nucleotides, the CDR3 is TGTGCCAGCAGCCCTACTAGCGGATACAATGAGCAGTTCTTC. Amino acid sequence: CASSPTSGYNEQFF.

V is TRBV6-5 and J is TRBJ1-2; a weak D match, TRBD1 (5 bases). CDR3 length equals 13 residues. CDR1 MNHEY and CDR2 SVGAGI come from the germline V gene. Trimming left V 5 bases short and J 7 bases short, with 14 bases between. CDR3 nucleotide sequence: TGTGCCAGCAGTGACGACAGTAGGTCTGGCTACACCTTC. This gives the protein CASSDDSRSGYTF.

The chain uses TRBV29-1 and TRBJ1-1; D not resolved. Germline assignment: CDR1 SQVTM and CDR2 ANQGSEA. This CDR3 spans 13 amino acids. Trimming left V 3 bases short and J 2 bases short, with 10 bases between. CDR3 nucleotides: TGCAGCGTTGAGGCCCAAGAAAACACTGAAGCTTTCTTT. Residues: CSVEAQENTEAFF.

CDR3 sequence (DNA): TGCGCCAGCAGCTTGGTGGCGGGAGGAGGCTACGAGCAGTACTTC. It yields the protein CASSLVAGGGYEQYF. This chain joins TRBV5-1 and TRBJ2-7; 8 bases map to TRBD2. V trimming: 0 bases; J trimming: 3 bases; junction bases outside the gene matches: 5. CDR3 length equals 15 residues. Germline V gene lookup returns CDR1 SGHRS and CDR2 YFSETQ.

This chain connects TRBV9 to TRBJ1-3, with D perhaps TRBD1 (6 bases). This CDR3 comprises 14 residues. Germline CDR1 reads SGDLS; CDR2 reads YYNGEE. Trimming removed 3 bases at V and 4 bases at J, with 11 bases between. CDR3 DNA: TGTGCCAGCAGCGGAGGGGGTTACGGAAACACCATATATTTT. It codes for CASSGGGYGNTIYF.

This clone was counted once. The chain is built from TRBV9 and TRBJ1-2; D may be TRBD1 (6 bases). Per the germline V gene, CDR1 is SGDLS and CDR2 is YYNGEE. The CDR3 consists of 12 residues. Trimming shortened V by 3 bases and J by 4 bases, and 7 bases separated the two germline ends. CDR3 DNA sequence: TGTGCCAGCAGCGACAGGGCCTATGGCTACACCTTC. Translating it yields CASSDRAYGYTF.

This clone came up once. The chain links TRBV6-5 to TRBJ1-1; unclear D gene. The CDR3 runs to 15 residues. CDR1 is MNHEY, CDR2 SVGAGI, per germline. Trimming left V 5 bases short and J 1 base short, with 14 bases between. The CDR3 region is CASSPPTERNTEAFF. CDR3 DNA sequence: TGTGCCAGCAGTCCCCCCACGGAAAGGAACACTGAAGCTTTCTTT.